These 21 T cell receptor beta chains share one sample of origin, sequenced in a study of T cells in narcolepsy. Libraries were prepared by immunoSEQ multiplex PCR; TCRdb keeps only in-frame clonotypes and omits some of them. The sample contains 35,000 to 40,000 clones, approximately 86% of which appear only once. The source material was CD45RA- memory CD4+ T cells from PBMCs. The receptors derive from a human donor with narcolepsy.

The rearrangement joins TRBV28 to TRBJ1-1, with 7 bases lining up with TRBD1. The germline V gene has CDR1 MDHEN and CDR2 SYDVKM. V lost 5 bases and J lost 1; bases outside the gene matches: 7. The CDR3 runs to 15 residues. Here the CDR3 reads CASSPGTAENTEAFF. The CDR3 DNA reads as TGTGCCAGCAGTCCCGGGACAGCTGAGAACACTGAAGCTTTCTTT.

This CDR3 is CASSLTGGGTDTQYF. In DNA, the CDR3 is TGTGCCAGCAGTTTGACAGGGGGGGGAACAGATACGCAGTATTTT. The chain is built from TRBV6-6 and TRBJ2-3, with 9 nucleotides matching TRBD1. The CDR3 length is 15 residues. The germline V gene has CDR1 MNHNY and CDR2 SVGAGI (reference sequence). After removal of 4 bases from V and 3 bases from J, the junction contained 5 bases not matched to a gene.

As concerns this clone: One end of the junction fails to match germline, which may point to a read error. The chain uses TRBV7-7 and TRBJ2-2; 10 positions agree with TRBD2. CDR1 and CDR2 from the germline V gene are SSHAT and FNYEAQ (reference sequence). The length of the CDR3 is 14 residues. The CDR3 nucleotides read TGTGCTAGCAGCGCTAGCGGGGGAGCCGGGGAGCTGTTTTTT. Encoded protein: CASSASGGAGELFF. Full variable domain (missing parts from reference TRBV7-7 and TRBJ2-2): GAGVSQSPRYKVTKRGQDVTLRCDPISSHATLYWYQQALGQGPEFLTYFNYEAQPDKSGLPSDRFSAERPEGSISTLTIQRTEQRDSAMYRCASSASGGAGELFFGEGSRLTVL.

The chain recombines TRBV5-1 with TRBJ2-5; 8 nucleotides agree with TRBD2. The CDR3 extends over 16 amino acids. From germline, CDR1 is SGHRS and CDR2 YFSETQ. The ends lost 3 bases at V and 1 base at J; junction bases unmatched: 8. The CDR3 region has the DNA TGCGCCAGCAGCTCCGGACTAGCTCCTACCCAAGAGACCCAGTACTTC. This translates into CASSSGLAPTQETQYF.

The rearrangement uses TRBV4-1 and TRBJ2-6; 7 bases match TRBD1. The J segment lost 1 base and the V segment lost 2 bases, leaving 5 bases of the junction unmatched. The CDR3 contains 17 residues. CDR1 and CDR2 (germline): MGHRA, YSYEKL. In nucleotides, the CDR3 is TGCGCCAGCAGCCAACGGCAGGGGGATTCTGGGGCCAACGTCCTGACTTTC. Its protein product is CASSQRQGDSGANVLTF.

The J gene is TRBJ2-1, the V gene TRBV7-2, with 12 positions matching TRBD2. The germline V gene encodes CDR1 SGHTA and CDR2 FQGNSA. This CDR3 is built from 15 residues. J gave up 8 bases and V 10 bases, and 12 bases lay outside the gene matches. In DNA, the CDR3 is TGTGCCACCCCTCCGCTAGCGGGGGGGCTCGATGAGCAGTTCTTC. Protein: CATPPLAGGLDEQFF.

The CDR3 DNA reads as TGTGCCAGTAGACGGGGGGGGACCCAGTACTTC. Amino acid sequence: CASRRGGTQYF. J is TRBJ2-5 and V is TRBV19; 8 bases map to TRBD2. The ends lost 6 bases at V and 7 bases at J; junction bases unmatched: 1. This CDR3 has 11 amino acids. Germline CDR1 is LNHDA and CDR2 is SQIVND (reference sequence).

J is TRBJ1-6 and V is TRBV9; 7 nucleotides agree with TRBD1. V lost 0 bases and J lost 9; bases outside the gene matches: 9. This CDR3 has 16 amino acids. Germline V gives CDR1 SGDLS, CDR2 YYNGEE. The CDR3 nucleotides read TGTGCCAGCAGCGTAGGCGCCGGGACAGAAGGTTCACCCCTCCACTTT. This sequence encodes CASSVGAGTEGSPLHF.

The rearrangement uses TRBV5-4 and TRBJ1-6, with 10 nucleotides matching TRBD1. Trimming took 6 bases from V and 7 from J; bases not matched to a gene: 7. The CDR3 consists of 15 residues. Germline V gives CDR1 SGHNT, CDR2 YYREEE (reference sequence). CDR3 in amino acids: CASTPTGGSNSPLHF. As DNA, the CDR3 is TGTGCCAGCACCCCGACAGGGGGCTCGAATTCACCCCTCCACTTT.

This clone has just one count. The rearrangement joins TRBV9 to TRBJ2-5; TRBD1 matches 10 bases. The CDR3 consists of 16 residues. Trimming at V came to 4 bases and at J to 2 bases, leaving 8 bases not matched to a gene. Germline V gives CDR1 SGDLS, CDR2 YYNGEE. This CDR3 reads CASSISPGQGQETQYF. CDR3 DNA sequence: TGTGCCAGCAGCATCTCCCCGGGACAGGGGCAAGAGACCCAGTACTTC.

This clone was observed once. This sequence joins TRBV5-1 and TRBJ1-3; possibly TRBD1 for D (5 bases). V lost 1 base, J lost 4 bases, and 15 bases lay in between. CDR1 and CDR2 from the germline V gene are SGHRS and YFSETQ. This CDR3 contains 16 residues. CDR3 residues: CASSLREQAPGNTIYF. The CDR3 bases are TGCGCCAGCAGCTTGAGGGAACAGGCCCCCGGAAACACCATATATTTT.

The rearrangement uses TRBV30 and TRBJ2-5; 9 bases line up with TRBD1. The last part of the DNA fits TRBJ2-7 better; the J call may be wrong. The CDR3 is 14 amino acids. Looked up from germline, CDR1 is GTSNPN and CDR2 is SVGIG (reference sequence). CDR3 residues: CAWRWDRASYEQYF. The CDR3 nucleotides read TGTGCCTGGCGATGGGACAGGGCCTCCTACGAGCAGTACTTC.

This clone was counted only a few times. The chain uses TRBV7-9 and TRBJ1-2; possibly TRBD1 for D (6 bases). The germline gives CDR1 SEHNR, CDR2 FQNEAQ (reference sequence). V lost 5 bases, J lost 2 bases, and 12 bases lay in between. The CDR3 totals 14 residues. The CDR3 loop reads CASSQTGKNYGYTF. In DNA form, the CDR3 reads TGTGCCAGCAGCCAAACAGGGAAAAACTATGGCTACACCTTC.

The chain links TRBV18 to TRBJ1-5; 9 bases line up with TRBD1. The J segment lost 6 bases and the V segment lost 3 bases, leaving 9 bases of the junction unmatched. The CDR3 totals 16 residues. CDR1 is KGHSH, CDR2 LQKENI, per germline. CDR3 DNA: TGTGCCAGCTCACCTTCCGTGGGACAGGGCGGTCAGCCCCAGCATTTT. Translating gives CASSPSVGQGGQPQHF.

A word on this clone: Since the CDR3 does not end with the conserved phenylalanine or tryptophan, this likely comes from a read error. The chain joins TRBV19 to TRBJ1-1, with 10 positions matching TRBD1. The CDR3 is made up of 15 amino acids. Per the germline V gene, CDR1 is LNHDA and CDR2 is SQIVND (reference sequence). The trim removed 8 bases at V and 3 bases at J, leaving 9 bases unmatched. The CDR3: CASQPPGQGYTEAFL. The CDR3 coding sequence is TGTGCCAGTCAACCCCCGGGACAGGGGTACACTGAAGCTTTCCTT.

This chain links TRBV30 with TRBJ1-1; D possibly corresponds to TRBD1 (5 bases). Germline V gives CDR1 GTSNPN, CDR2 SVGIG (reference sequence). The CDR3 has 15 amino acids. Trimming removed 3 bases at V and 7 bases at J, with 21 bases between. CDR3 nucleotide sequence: TGTGCCTGGAGCTCCGATTTTGGGGGGAGAAATGAAGCTTTCTTT. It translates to CAWSSDFGGRNEAFF.

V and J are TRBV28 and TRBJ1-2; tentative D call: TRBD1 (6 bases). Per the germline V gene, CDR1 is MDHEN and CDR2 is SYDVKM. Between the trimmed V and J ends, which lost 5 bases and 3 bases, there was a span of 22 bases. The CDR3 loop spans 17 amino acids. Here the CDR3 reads CASSPQTGPSGDYGYTF. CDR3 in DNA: TGTGCCAGCAGTCCGCAGACAGGACCCTCCGGGGACTATGGCTACACCTTC.

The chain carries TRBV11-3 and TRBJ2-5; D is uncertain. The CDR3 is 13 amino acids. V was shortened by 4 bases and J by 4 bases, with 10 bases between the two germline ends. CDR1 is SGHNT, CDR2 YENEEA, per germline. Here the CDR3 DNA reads TGTGCCAGCAGCTCGGGCCTGGGAGAGACCCAGTACTTC. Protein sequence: CASSSGLGETQYF.

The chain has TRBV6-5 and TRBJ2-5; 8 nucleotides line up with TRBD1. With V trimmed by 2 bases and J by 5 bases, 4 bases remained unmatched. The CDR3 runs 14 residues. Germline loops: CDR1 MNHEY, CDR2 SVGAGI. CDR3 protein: CASSYRYRGETQYF. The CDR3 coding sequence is TGTGCCAGCAGTTACCGGTACAGGGGGGAGACCCAGTACTTC.

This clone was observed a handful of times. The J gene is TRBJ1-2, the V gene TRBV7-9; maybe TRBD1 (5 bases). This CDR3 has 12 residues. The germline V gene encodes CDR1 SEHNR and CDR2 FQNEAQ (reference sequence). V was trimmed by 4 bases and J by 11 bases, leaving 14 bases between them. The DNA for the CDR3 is TGTGCCAGCAGCTCCGGGACGGAAAGATACACCTTC. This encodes CASSSGTERYTF.

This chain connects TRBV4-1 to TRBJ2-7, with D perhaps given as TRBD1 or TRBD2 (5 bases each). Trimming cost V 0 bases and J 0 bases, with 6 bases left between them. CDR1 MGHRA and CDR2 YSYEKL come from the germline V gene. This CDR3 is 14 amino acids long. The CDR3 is CASSQEGVSYEQYF. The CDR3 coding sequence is TGCGCCAGCAGCCAAGAGGGGGTCTCCTACGAGCAGTACTTC.